Below are 25 T cell receptor beta chains sequenced from a single sample in a study of vaccination and CD4 T cells after COVID-19. Their antigens remain unidentified. With the Oncomine TCR Beta short-read assay, DNA from cultured CD4+ T cells was sequenced. From CD4+ T cells that had been cultured, genomic DNA was extracted. MiXCR, applied by TCRdb to the PCR reads, yields one record per CDR3 protein. The table shows roughly 10,000 distinct CDR3 sequences, with under 35% occurring only once. Treatment described: approximately 9-day PBMC culture with coronavirus spike peptide pools or control peptides (ViraFEST assay). During the years 2011-2018, before the COVID-19 pandemic, the unexposed donor's CD4+ T cells were collected. Sequences were obtained from CD4+ T cells from blood, cultured in vitro. The receptors stem from a human donor in good health.

The rearrangement links TRBV7-8 to TRBJ2-1; tentatively, D is TRBD2 (6 bases). The CDR3 runs to 18 residues. V lost 3 bases, J lost 1 base, and 19 bases lay in between. The germline gives CDR1 SGHVS, CDR2 FQNEAQ. CDR3 nucleotides: TGTGCCAGCAGCTTCCCTAATGGCGGGATTGGGTCCTACAATGAGCAGTTCTTC. This gives the protein CASSFPNGGIGSYNEQFF.

The chain has TRBV7-9 and TRBJ2-2; 10 bases map to TRBD2. Germline CDR1 SEHNR, CDR2 FQNEAQ (reference sequence). This CDR3 is built from 17 residues. V lost 1 base and J lost 5; bases outside the gene matches: 7. In DNA form, the CDR3 reads TGTGCCAGCAGCTTAGATTGGGAACTAGCGGGGACCGGGGAGCTGTTTTTT. Protein product: CASSLDWELAGTGELFF.

DNA for the CDR3: TGTGCCAGCAGCTTAGTGGGGTCGGGCACAGATACGCAGTATTTT. This translates into CASSLVGSGTDTQYF. The chain couples TRBV7-3 to TRBJ2-3, with no clear D. Germline-derived CDR1 and CDR2 are SGHTA and FQGTGA. CDR3 length: 15 residues. V shed 2 bases and J shed 1 base, with 10 bases lying between them.

This chain uses TRBV7-3 with TRBJ2-1; 9 bases align to TRBD1. The germline V gene encodes CDR1 SGHTA and CDR2 FQGTGA. The CDR3 covers 13 residues. V was clipped by 7 bases and J by 10 bases; unmatched bases: 8. CDR3 in amino acids: CASTRDRAGEQFF. The DNA of the CDR3 is TGTGCCAGCACCCGGGACAGGGCGGGAGAGCAGTTCTTC.

By share, this clonotype counts as medium-sized (0.01 to 0.1%). The V and J genes are TRBV20-1 and TRBJ1-6, with 7 bases identical to TRBD1. The germline V gene encodes CDR1 DFQATT and CDR2 SNEGSKA (reference sequence). This CDR3 has 15 residues. V was pared by 1 base and J by 6 bases, with 6 bases of the junction left unmatched. CDR3 coding DNA: TGCAGTGCTAGAGCTGATACAGGGGTTAATTCACCCCTCCACTTT. Protein: CSARADTGVNSPLHF.

This clonotype is judged medium-sized. This chain joins TRBV6-4 and TRBJ1-2; TRBD1 matches at 7 bases. Germline trimming cut 7 bases from V and 3 bases from J; bases unmatched to any gene: 14. This CDR3 spans 16 amino acids. The germline gives CDR1 MRHNA, CDR2 SNTAGT. The CDR3 DNA follows: TGTGCCAGCAAGACCACAGGGGTGAGACCATACTATGGCTACACCTTC. It encodes CASKTTGVRPYYGYTF.

The chain joins TRBV6-1 to TRBJ2-2; no clear D gene. Trimming took 6 bases from V and 5 from J, leaving 10 bases between them. This CDR3 spans 13 amino acids. The germline V gene encodes CDR1 MNHNS and CDR2 SASEGT. CDR3 sequence reads: CASSPLGTGELFF. DNA for the CDR3: TGTGCCAGCAGCCCCCTCGGAACCGGGGAGCTGTTTTTT.

The rearrangement joins TRBV28 to TRBJ2-3, with 11 bases matching TRBD2. Germline lookup yields CDR1 MDHEN and CDR2 SYDVKM. Unmatched junction bases numbered 6, after V lost 7 bases and J lost 3 bases. The CDR3 length is 15 residues. The CDR3 nucleotides are TGTGCCAGCACCATCACTAGCGGGAGAACAGATACGCAGTATTTT. This gives the protein CASTITSGRTDTQYF.

This clonotype has a handful of counts. The V and J genes are TRBV6-1 and TRBJ2-5; D perhaps matches TRBD1 (5 bases). Trimming took off 6 bases at V and 2 bases at J, with 13 bases between the two ends. The CDR3 length is 14 residues. Germline V lookup: CDR1 MNHNS, CDR2 SASEGT. This CDR3 is CASRQTAFQETQYF. The CDR3, as DNA: TGTGCCAGCAGGCAGACAGCGTTTCAAGAGACCCAGTACTTC.

This chain uses TRBV2 with TRBJ1-1; TRBD1 might be the D (5 bases). The germline CDR1 and CDR2 sequences are SNHLY and FYNNEI. The CDR3 has 13 residues. Trimming cost V 6 bases and J 6 bases, with 14 bases left between them. The CDR3 bases are TGTGCCAGCAGGACAGCTCAATCCTCTGAAGCTTTCTTT. Protein: CASRTAQSSEAFF.

This clonotype was found a few times. This rearrangement joins TRBV2 to TRBJ1-2; D is uncertain. Per germline, CDR1 SNHLY and CDR2 FYNNEI. This CDR3 spans 13 amino acids. V gave up 8 bases and J gave up 6 bases, with 16 bases separating them. CDR3 bases: TGTGCCAGCGCTGTGGGTTCCTTGGATGGCTACACCTTC. This encodes CASAVGSLDGYTF.

This clonotype was counted a single time. This chain connects TRBV29-1 to TRBJ2-5; D is perhaps TRBD1 (6 bases). Germline V gives CDR1 SQVTM, CDR2 ANQGSEA. V lost 2 bases, J lost 5 bases, and 15 bases lay in between. This CDR3 region has 14 residues. The CDR3 sequence is CSVEPARGIETQYF. The CDR3 region has the DNA TGCAGCGTTGAACCGGCCAGGGGAATCGAGACCCAGTACTTC.

A few counts support this clonotype. The chain couples TRBV6-1 to TRBJ2-7, with 8 nucleotides matching TRBD2. Germline V gene sequence: CDR1 MNHNS, CDR2 SASEGT. Trimming took 7 bases from V and 2 from J; bases not matched to a gene: 4. This CDR3 contains 13 residues. The CDR3 coding sequence is TGTGCCAGCACCGGCGGGAGGACCTACGAGCAGTACTTC. It codes for CASTGGRTYEQYF.

This clonotype was seen a handful of times. This sequence joins TRBV30 and TRBJ1-2, with D possibly being TRBD1 (5 bases). CDR1 and CDR2 from the germline V gene are GTSNPN and SVGIG (reference sequence). Deletions cut 0 bases from V and 3 bases from J, with 8 bases between. CDR3 length equals 13 residues. The CDR3 region is CAWSVLRDYGYTF. The CDR3 DNA reads TGTGCCTGGAGTGTACTCAGGGACTATGGCTACACCTTC.

The V call is TRBV5-1, the J call TRBJ2-5; no firm D call. Trimming stripped 4 bases from V and 5 bases from J, with 12 bases between. Per germline, CDR1 SGHRS and CDR2 YFSETQ. This CDR3 region has 13 residues. The CDR3 bases are TGCGCCAGCAGCCCCCCCGGGCAGGAGACCCAGTACTTC. Translation gives CASSPPGQETQYF.

V and J are TRBV12-3 or TRBV12-4 and TRBJ1-6, with D tentatively TRBD1 (6 bases). The CDR3 covers 14 residues. V was shortened by 7 bases and J by 5 bases, with 12 bases between the two germline ends. CDR3 in amino acids: CASNTQGDNSPLHF. The CDR3 bases are TGTGCCAGCAACACACAGGGAGATAATTCACCCCTCCACTTT.

This clonotype came up a few times. The genes are TRBV28 and TRBJ2-5; D not resolved. This CDR3 comprises 13 residues. The ends were cut back, 5 bases at V and 0 bases at J, with 7 bases in the middle. Germline V gene lookup returns CDR1 MDHEN and CDR2 SYDVKM. This chain's CDR3 is CASSRVNQETQYF. The DNA of the CDR3 is TGTGCCAGCAGTAGAGTTAACCAAGAGACCCAGTACTTC.

This clonotype has only one observation. The conserved phenylalanine or tryptophan normally closing the CDR3 is absent here, so this likely arose from a read error. No DNA is shown, since the ends of the CDR3 on it are uncertain; the CDR3 is the one TCRdb lists. The rearrangement uses TRBV28 and TRBJ2-7; TRBD2 is the table's D call, not checked against the DNA. Ends included, the CDR3 has 17 residues. The germline V gene has CDR1 MDHEN and CDR2 SYDVKM. This CDR3 reads CASSLDPRTLLYEQYLL.

This clonotype was counted a few times. The chain links TRBV5-1 to TRBJ2-5; 13 bases agree with TRBD2. V trimming: 3 bases; J trimming: 4 bases; junction bases outside the gene matches: 6. Germline V gene data show CDR1 as SGHRS and CDR2 as YFSETQ. CDR3 length: 16 residues. The CDR3 here is CASSYGLAGAPETQYF. Here the CDR3 DNA reads TGCGCCAGCAGCTACGGACTAGCGGGAGCTCCAGAGACCCAGTACTTC.

This chain uses TRBV29-1 with TRBJ2-5; possibly TRBD2 for D (5 bases). The CDR3 is made up of 12 amino acids. Per the germline V gene, CDR1 is SQVTM and CDR2 is ANQGSEA. The germline V and J ends were trimmed by 7 bases and 3 bases, with 12 bases remaining between them. The CDR3 loop reads CSAVRGEETQYF. Written as DNA, the CDR3 is TGCAGCGCCGTCCGGGGAGAAGAGACCCAGTACTTC.

V and J are TRBV4-2 and TRBJ2-1; D possibly uses TRBD1 or TRBD2 (5 bases each). V lost 5 bases, J lost 7 bases, and 12 bases lay in between. The CDR3 is 13 amino acids. In germline, CDR1 is LGHNA, CDR2 YNFKEQ. The CDR3 DNA reads TGTGCCAGCAGCTCCCTGAGGGGAAATGAGCAGTTCTTC. Its translation is CASSSLRGNEQFF.

This clonotype was seen only a few times. The DNA of the CDR3 is TGCAGTGCTAGGATAACCCCCGGGTCCGTTTTAGGCACAGATACGCAGTATTTT. It is translated as CSARITPGSVLGTDTQYF. V usage is TRBV20-1 and J usage is TRBJ2-3; D is ambiguous. The V gene's germline CDR1 is DFQATT and CDR2 SNEGSKA (reference sequence). V lost 3 bases to trimming and J lost 1 base, with 23 bases between them. The CDR3 is 18 amino acids.

V and J are TRBV6-2 or TRBV6-3 and TRBJ2-1; TRBD2 might be the D (6 bases). The CDR3 is 16 amino acids. The germline gives CDR1 MNHEY, CDR2 SVGEGT. Trimming cost V 2 bases and J 2 bases, with 13 bases left between them. DNA of the CDR3: TGTGCCAGCAGTTACGTAGCGGAGCCTCCCTACAATGAGCAGTTCTTC. It specifies CASSYVAEPPYNEQFF.

The CDR3 here is CASRPQGYNQPQHF. The CDR3 nucleotides are TGTGCCAGCAGACCACAGGGGTACAATCAGCCCCAGCATTTT. The chain carries TRBV6-2 or TRBV6-3 and TRBJ1-5; 7 bases map to TRBD1. The germline V gene encodes CDR1 MNHEY and CDR2 SVGEGT. With V trimmed by 6 bases and J by 3 bases, 5 bases remained unmatched. The CDR3 is 14 residues long.

The rearrangement links TRBV6-1 to TRBJ1-6; weak D call: TRBD1 (5 bases). The CDR3 loop spans 15 amino acids. The V end lost 7 bases, the J end lost 6 bases, and 16 bases lay between the germline ends. Germline CDR1 is MNHNS and CDR2 is SASEGT. CDR3 region: CASKNRDGFNSPLHF. The CDR3, as DNA: TGTGCCAGCAAAAACCGGGACGGCTTTAATTCACCCCTCCACTTT.